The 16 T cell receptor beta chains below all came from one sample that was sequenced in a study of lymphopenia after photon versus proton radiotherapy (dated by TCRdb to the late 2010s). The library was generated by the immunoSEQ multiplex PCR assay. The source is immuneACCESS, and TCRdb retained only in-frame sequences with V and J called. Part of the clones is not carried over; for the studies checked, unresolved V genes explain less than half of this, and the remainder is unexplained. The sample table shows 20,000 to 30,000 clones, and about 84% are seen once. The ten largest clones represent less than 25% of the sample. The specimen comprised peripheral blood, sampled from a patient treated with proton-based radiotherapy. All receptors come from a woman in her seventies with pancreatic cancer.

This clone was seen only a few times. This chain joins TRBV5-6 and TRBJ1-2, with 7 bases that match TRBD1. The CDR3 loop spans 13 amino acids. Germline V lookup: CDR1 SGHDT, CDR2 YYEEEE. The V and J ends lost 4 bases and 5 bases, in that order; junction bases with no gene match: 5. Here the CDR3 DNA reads TGTGCCAGCAGCCTCGGACAGGAGTATGGCTACACCTTC. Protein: CASSLGQEYGYTF.

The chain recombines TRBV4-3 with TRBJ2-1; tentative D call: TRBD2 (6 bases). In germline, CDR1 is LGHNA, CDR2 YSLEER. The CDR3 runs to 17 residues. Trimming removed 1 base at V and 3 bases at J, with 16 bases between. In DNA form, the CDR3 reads TGCGCCAGCAGCCAAGTAGTTGGGCTAGCGAACTACAATGAGCAGTTCTTC. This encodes CASSQVVGLANYNEQFF.

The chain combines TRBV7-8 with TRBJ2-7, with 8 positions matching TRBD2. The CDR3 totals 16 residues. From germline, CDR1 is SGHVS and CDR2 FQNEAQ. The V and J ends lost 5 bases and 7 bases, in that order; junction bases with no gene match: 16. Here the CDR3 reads CASSPTASGRSGEQYF. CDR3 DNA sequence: TGTGCCAGCAGCCCGACCGCGAGCGGGAGAAGTGGGGAGCAGTACTTC.

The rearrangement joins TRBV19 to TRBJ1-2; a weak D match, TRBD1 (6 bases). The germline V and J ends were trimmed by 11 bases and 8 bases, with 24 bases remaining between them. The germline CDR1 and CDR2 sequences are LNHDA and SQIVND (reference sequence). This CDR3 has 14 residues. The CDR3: CASSPQFYRDGYTF. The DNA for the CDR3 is TGTGCCTCTTCCCCACAATTCTACAGGGACGGCTACACCTTC.

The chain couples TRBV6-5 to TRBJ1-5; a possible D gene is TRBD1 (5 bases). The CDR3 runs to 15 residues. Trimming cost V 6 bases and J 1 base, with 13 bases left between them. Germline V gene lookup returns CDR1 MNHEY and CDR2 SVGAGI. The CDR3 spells CASSTVGGSNQPQHF. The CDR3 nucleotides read TGTGCCAGCAGCACCGTCGGGGGGAGCAATCAGCCCCAGCATTTT.

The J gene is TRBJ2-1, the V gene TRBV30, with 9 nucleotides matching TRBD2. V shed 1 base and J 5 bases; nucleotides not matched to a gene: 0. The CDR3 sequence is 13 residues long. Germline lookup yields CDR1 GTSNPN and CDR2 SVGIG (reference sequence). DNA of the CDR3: TGTGCCTGGAGTGGACTAGCGGACAATGAGCAGTTCTTC. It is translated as CAWSGLADNEQFF.

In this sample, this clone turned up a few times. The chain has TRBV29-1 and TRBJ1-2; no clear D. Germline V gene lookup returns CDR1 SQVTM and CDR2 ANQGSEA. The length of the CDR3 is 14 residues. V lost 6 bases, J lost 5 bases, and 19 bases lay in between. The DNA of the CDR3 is TGCAGCGTGACCAAGGACCTTTCGCTTTATGGCTACACCTTC. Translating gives CSVTKDLSLYGYTF.

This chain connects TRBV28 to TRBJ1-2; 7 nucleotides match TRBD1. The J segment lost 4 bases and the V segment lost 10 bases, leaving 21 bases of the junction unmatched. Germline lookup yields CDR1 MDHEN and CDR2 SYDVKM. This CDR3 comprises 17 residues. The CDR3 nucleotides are TGTGCCACTACACAACGGGACAGTCCTTTTAGTTTCTATGGCTACACCTTC. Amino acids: CATTQRDSPFSFYGYTF.

CDR3 DNA sequence: TGTGCCAGCAGCTTGGCTGGGGGTTCTGGCTACACCTTC. Protein sequence: CASSLAGGSGYTF. V usage is TRBV5-4 and J usage is TRBJ1-2; a weak D match, TRBD1 (5 bases). The CDR3 consists of 13 residues. Germline-derived CDR1 and CDR2 are SGHNT and YYREEE (reference sequence). V was clipped by 0 bases and J by 7 bases, with 10 bases between them.

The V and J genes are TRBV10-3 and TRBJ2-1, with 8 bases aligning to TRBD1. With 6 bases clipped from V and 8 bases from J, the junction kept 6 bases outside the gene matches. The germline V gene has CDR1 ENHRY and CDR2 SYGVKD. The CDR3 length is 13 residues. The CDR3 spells CAIRGQERDEQFF. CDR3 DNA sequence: TGTGCCATCAGGGGACAGGAGAGGGATGAGCAGTTCTTC.

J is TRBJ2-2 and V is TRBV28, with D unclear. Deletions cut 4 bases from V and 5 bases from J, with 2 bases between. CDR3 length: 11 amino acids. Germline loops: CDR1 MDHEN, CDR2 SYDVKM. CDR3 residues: CASSSTGELFF. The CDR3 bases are TGTGCCAGCAGTTCAACCGGGGAGCTGTTTTTT.

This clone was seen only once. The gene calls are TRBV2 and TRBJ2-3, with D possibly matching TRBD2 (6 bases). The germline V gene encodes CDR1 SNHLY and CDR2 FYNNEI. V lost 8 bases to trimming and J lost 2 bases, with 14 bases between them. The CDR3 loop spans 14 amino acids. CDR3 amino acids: CASRGLLLTDTQYF. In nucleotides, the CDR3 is TGTGCCAGCCGAGGACTACTTCTCACAGATACGCAGTATTTT. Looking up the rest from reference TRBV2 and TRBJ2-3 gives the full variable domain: EPEVTQTPSHQVTQMGQEVILRCVPISNHLYFYWYRQILGQKVEFLVSFYNNEISEKSEIFDDQFSVERPDGSNFTLKIRSTKLEDSAMYFCASRGLLLTDTQYFGPGTRLTVL.

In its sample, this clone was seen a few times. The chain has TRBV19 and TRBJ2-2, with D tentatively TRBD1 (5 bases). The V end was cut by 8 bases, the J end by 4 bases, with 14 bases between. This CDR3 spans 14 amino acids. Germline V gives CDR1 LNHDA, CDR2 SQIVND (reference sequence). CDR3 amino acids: CASGADLSTGELFF. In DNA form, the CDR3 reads TGTGCCAGTGGGGCCGACCTAAGCACCGGGGAGCTGTTTTTT.

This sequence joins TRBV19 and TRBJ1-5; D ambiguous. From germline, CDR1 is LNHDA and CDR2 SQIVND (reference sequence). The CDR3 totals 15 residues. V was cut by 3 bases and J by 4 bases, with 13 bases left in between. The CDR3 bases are TGTGCCAGTAGTATTCGCAGTCCTTTTAATCAGCCCCAGCATTTT. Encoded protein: CASSIRSPFNQPQHF.

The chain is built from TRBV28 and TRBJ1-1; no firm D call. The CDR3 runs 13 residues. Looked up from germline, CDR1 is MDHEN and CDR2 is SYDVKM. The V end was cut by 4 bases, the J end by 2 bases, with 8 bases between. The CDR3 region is CASSSQFNTEAFF. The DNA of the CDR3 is TGTGCCAGCAGTTCCCAGTTTAACACTGAAGCTTTCTTT.

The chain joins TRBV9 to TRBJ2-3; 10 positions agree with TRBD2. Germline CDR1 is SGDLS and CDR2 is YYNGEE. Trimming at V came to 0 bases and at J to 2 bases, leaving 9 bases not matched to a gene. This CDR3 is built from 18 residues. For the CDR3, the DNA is TGTGCCAGCAGCGTAGACTCCTGGACTAGCGGAACCACAGATACGCAGTATTTT. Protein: CASSVDSWTSGTTDTQYF.